These T cell receptor beta chains were read from a single sample in a study of pediatric ulcerative colitis. TCRdb's table, derived via immunoSEQ multiplex PCR, lists solely in-frame clones and lacks some. The profile shows about 64,000 clones, roughly 90% of them singletons. The sequenced sample was blood. The receptors originated from a boy aged 5-17 years with severe ulcerative colitis. Each CDR3 is given without its conserved first and last residue. D genes are given only for firm matches. Some rows have no size entry. The others give once, few or many, or a class for an expanded clone.

d_call clone_size v_call cdr3_aa
. . TRBV10-3 AIRGENVPYEQY
. . TRBV2 ASSKAGSYEQY
. . TRBV27 ASSLGPGGAGGYT
TRBD2 . TRBV25-1 ASTSGSGSYEQY
. . TRBV14 ASSQENTEAF
. few TRBV30 AWSITGRRAF
. . TRBV9 ASSAGNTGELF
TRBD1 . TRBV7-2 ASSLWTGDLYGYT
. . TRBV7-2 ASSLAVGWDLETDTQY
. . TRBV18 ASSQGQQGETQY
. . TRBV29-1 SVDPALAGAYQETQY
. few TRBV15 ATSRVLGVYGYT
. . TRBV19 ASTNTDTQY
. . TRBV19 ASGRDSYNEQF
. . TRBV29-1 SVASVQNTEAF
. . TRBV27 ASSLRGSGQETQY
TRBD1 . TRBV25-1 ASSGTGVSTEAF
TRBD2 . TRBV7-9 ASSLAGVAGVNEQF
. . TRBV2 ASSDEGKAGNTIY
TRBD2 few TRBV7-2 ASSLGGGRAADTQY
. . TRBV23-1 ASSQSGKTRGVYGYT
TRBD1 . TRBV7-9 ASSGPGQGNEQY
TRBD2 . TRBV11-2 ASSWGLARRQETQY
TRBD1 . TRBV7-2 ASSPGTGAYEQY
. . TRBV10-3 AISLALGPEYGYT
TRBD2 . TRBV5-8 ASTLAGNTDTQY
TRBD2 . TRBV9 ASSTAGGPYEQY
. . TRBV13 ASSSRGKGETQY
. . TRBV7-9 ASSFSEYEQY
. . TRBV28 ASSLAGQSYQPQH
. . TRBV30 ACTYGGEQF
. . TRBV4-1 ASSQTDELAKNIQY
TRBD2 . TRBV27 ASRLAAPHTQY
TRBD1 once TRBV2 ASSATGISYNEQF
. . TRBV19 ASRGAISPENYGYT
TRBD2 . TRBV19 ATGTTAYEQY
TRBD2 . TRBV6-1 ASTRLARETQY
TRBD2 . TRBV7-9 ASSPSSGMGTQY
. . TRBV6-5 ASTDQGNIQY